The 5 T cell receptor beta chains listed next were all sequenced from one sample in a study of CD8 T cells in Susac syndrome. RNA totalling roughly 0.5 to 1 ug underwent reverse transcription with random hexamers. MiXCR was run by TCRdb on the immunoSEQ multiplex PCR reads, yielding one entry per CDR3 protein. Of some 200,000 distinct CDR3 sequences detected, 90% to 95% appear once; the ten largest clones hold approximately 0.097%. The source material was CD4+ T cells from PBMCs. The receptors were sampled from a human donor with multiple sclerosis.

The chain employs TRBV4-2 and TRBJ1-4; perhaps TRBD1 as D (5 bases). V lost 10 bases to trimming and J lost 7 bases, with 10 bases between them. This CDR3 is built from 11 residues. Germline V CDR1 and CDR2: LGHNA, YNFKEQ. CDR3 bases: TGTGCCACCTCAGGGAGTGAAAAACTGTTTTTT. Translating it yields CATSGSEKLFF.

The chain joins TRBV25-1 to TRBJ1-1; D unresolved. Trimming removed 3 bases at V and 5 bases at J, with 10 bases between. In germline, CDR1 is MGHDK, CDR2 SYGVNS. This CDR3 spans 13 amino acids. The CDR3 spells CASSDKGRTEAFF. CDR3 nucleotides: TGTGCCAGCAGTGACAAAGGACGGACTGAAGCTTTCTTT.

The chain is built from TRBV3-1 and TRBJ2-1; the match to TRBD2 covers 9 bases. The germline CDR1 and CDR2 sequences are LGHDT and YNNKEL (reference sequence). V lost 4 bases to trimming and J lost 9 bases; unmatched junction nucleotides: 1. The CDR3 runs to 12 residues. The CDR3 protein is CASSRAGGEQFF. CDR3 nucleotide sequence: TGTGCCAGCAGCCGAGCGGGGGGTGAGCAGTTCTTC.

This CDR3 is CASGSWTGGNYGYTF. The CDR3 nucleotides read TGCGCCAGCGGCTCCTGGACAGGGGGCAACTATGGCTACACCTTC. The J gene is TRBJ1-2, the V gene TRBV5-1; the match to TRBD1 covers 11 bases. The CDR3 is 15 residues long. Losses at the gene ends were 7 bases for V and 2 bases for J; bases not matched to a gene: 7. Germline-derived CDR1 and CDR2 are SGHRS and YFSETQ.

CDR3 region: CASSQARGSQETQYF. CDR3 DNA: TGTGCCAGCAGCCAAGCGAGGGGGTCCCAAGAGACCCAGTACTTC. This chain connects TRBV3-1 to TRBJ2-5; D might be TRBD1 (6 bases). Trimming stripped 1 base from V and 1 base from J, with 10 bases between. The germline V gene encodes CDR1 LGHDT and CDR2 YNNKEL (reference sequence). The CDR3 totals 15 residues.